These T cell receptor beta chains were read from a single sample in a study of response to subunit inactivated influenza vaccine. Using its own MiXCR run on the RT-PCR reads, TCRdb lists one record per CDR3 protein. The table lists about 500,000 distinct CDR3 sequences, about 15% of them singletons. The specimen comprised CD4+ T cells sorted from PBMCs, sampled roughly 24 months after vaccination. The receptors originated from a man aged 45 to 75 who received an inactivated influenza vaccine. CDR3s include the opening cysteine and the closing phenylalanine or tryptophan. D genes are given only for firm matches. Part of the rows lack a size; the others show once, few, many or a class for expanded clones.

D | size | J | V | CDR3 | DNA
. | . | TRBJ1-5 | TRBV4-1 | CASSQPGKRSNQPQHF | TGCGCCAGCAGCCAACCAGGGAAAAGGAGCAATCAGCCCCAGCATTTT
. | many | TRBJ1-5 | TRBV29-1 | CSVRGTDQNQPQHF | TGCAGCGTTCGGGGGACGGACCAAAATCAGCCCCAGCATTTT
TRBD1 | few | TRBJ2-7 | TRBV6-1 | CASSQDRVEQYF | TGTGCCAGCAGTCAAGACAGGGTCGAGCAGTACTTC
. | . | TRBJ2-5 | TRBV6-6 | CASSSQGGETQYF | TGTGCCAGCAGTTCGCAGGGTGGAGAGACCCAGTACTTC
. | . | TRBJ1-1 | TRBV12-3/TRBV12-4 | CASSNPKSEAFF | TGTGCCAGCAGTAACCCCAAGTCTGAAGCTTTCTTT
TRBD2 | . | TRBJ2-7 | TRBV20-1 | CSAPGLAGRSGDSYEQYF | TGCAGTGCCCCCGGACTAGCTGGAAGGAGTGGGGACTCCTACGAGCAGTACTTC
. | few | TRBJ1-5 | TRBV7-2 | CASSLTGSAQHF | TGTGCCAGCAGCCTTACAGGCTCGGCCCAGCATTTT
. | few | TRBJ1-4 | TRBV6-1 | CASTRFQPPTNEKLFF | TGTGCCAGCACCCGTTTCCAGCCACCAACTAATGAAAAACTGTTTTTT
. | . | TRBJ2-3 | TRBV5-1 | CASSFEGADTQYF | TGCGCCAGCAGCTTTGAAGGGGCAGATACGCAGTATTTT
. | . | TRBJ2-3 | TRBV6-1 | CASSQTGGRVADTQYF | TGTGCCAGCAGTCAGACGGGGGGCCGAGTAGCAGATACGCAGTATTTT
. | . | TRBJ1-2 | TRBV24-1 | CATSDIRGIHTF | TGTGCCACCAGTGACATACGGGGTATCCACACCTTC
. | few | TRBJ2-6 | TRBV5-1 | CASSSAWGATGANVLTF | TGCGCCAGCAGCTCGGCTTGGGGGGCAACTGGGGCCAACGTCCTGACTTTC
. | few | TRBJ1-1 | TRBV29-1 | CSVQGVRAFF | TGCAGCGTTCAAGGTGTGAGAGCTTTCTTT
TRBD1 | . | TRBJ1-1 | TRBV20-1 | CSASGRGQDTEAFF | TGCAGTGCTAGTGGCAGGGGGCAAGACACTGAAGCTTTCTTT
. | many | TRBJ2-3 | TRBV10-3 | CASFSGTITDTQYF | TGTGCCAGTTTCTCCGGGACCATCACAGATACGCAGTATTTT
. | many | TRBJ1-5 | TRBV14 | CASSLGPNQPQHF | TGTGCCAGCAGCCTGGGACCAAATCAGCCCCAGCATTTT
. | . | TRBJ2-1 | TRBV11-3 | CASSPSYNPYNEQFF | TGTGCCAGCAGCCCATCCTACAACCCCTACAATGAGCAGTTCTTC